This T cell receptor beta chain emerged from a study of blood T cell repertoires in COVID-19. As for the study in general: Samples came from the United States, Italy and Spain, spanning acute and convalescent COVID-19. From T cells, B-cell-depleted T cells, or PBMCs came the material, which was cDNA or gDNA.

Under the authors' procedure: Amplification of reference gene primers provided the estimated nucleated cell counts. Generated by immunoSEQ multiplex PCR, the TCRdb table keeps only in-frame clones and is missing some. V, J and clone size reflect that table, while D and trimming were determined from the DNA. The data show over 150,000 clones, 75% to 85% seen once. This clone was picked up a small number of times. Germline-derived CDR1 and CDR2 are LNHDA and SQIVND (reference sequence). The trim removed 4 bases at V and 2 bases at J, leaving 7 bases unmatched. The CDR3 covers 15 residues. Sequenced material: peripheral blood. V and J are TRBV19 and TRBJ2-7; the match to TRBD2 covers 8 bases. The clonotype originates from a human donor in a cohort sampled during active COVID-19. The CDR3 here is CASSTRLALTYEQYF. CDR3 bases: TGTGCCAGTAGTACCCGACTAGCGCTTACCTACGAGCAGTACTTC.